Below are 31 T cell receptor beta chains sequenced from a single sample in a study of control samples from healthy donors and cancer patients. Assay used: immunoSEQ multiplex PCR; TCRdb lists only in-frame clones, some missing. The sample shows fewer than 150,000 clones, 75% to 95% of them seen only once. What was sequenced was blood. The receptors shown here come from a man between 18 and 35 years old in good health.

V and J are TRBV6-4 and TRBJ2-1; the D gene could be TRBD1 or TRBD2 (5 bases each). Germline V gene data show CDR1 as MRHNA and CDR2 as SNTAGT. This CDR3 is 14 amino acids long. Trimming removed 7 bases at V and 5 bases at J, with 15 bases between. CDR3 sequence reads: CASNLRDHNNEQFF. CDR3 nucleotides: TGTGCCAGCAACCTCCGGGACCATAACAATGAGCAGTTCTTC.

This chain uses TRBV30 with TRBJ1-2; the D gene is possibly TRBD1 (6 bases). The V end lost 0 bases, the J end lost 5 bases, and 13 bases lay between the germline ends. CDR3 length: 14 residues. CDR1 and CDR2 from the germline V gene are GTSNPN and SVGIG (reference sequence). The CDR3 spells CAWSVEGRGYGYTF. CDR3 sequence (DNA): TGTGCCTGGAGTGTTGAGGGGAGGGGGTATGGCTACACCTTC.

This clone showed up just once. The chain combines TRBV18 with TRBJ2-4, with D possibly TRBD1 on 7 matching bases. CDR3 length: 14 amino acids. Germline V gene data show CDR1 as KGHSH and CDR2 as LQKENI. Trimming stripped 2 bases from V and 8 bases from J, with 13 bases between. CDR3 protein: CASSPGGGADIQYF. The CDR3 DNA reads TGTGCCAGCTCACCAGGAGGGGGCGCTGACATTCAGTACTTC.

This clone showed up just a few times. The chain joins TRBV19 to TRBJ1-5; D not certain. CDR1 and CDR2 from the germline V gene are LNHDA and SQIVND (reference sequence). V lost 5 bases, J lost 5 bases, and 10 bases lay in between. The CDR3 contains 13 residues. CDR3 nucleotides: TGTGCCAGTAGTTTCGACATCCATCAGCCCCAGCATTTT. Translation: CASSFDIHQPQHF. Using reference TRBV19 and TRBJ1-5 for the parts outside the CDR3, the full variable domain is DGGITQSPKYLFRKEGQNVTLSCEQNLNHDAMYWYRQDPGQGLRLIYYSQIVNDFQKGDIAEGYSVSREKKESFPLTVTSAQKNPTAFYLCASSFDIHQPQHFGDGTRLSIL.

V is TRBV10-1 and J is TRBJ2-1, with D perhaps matching TRBD1 (6 bases). The CDR3 is 15 amino acids. The V gene lost 5 bases and the J gene lost 7 bases, with 18 bases spanning the gap. CDR1 WNHNN and CDR2 SYGVQD come from the germline V gene (reference sequence). CDR3 DNA sequence: TGCGCCAGCAGTAGTAGCGACCTCCAGGGGAATGAGCAGTTCTTC. Encoded protein: CASSSSDLQGNEQFF.

The chain has TRBV7-6 and TRBJ2-1; 11 bases fit TRBD1. The CDR3 totals 17 residues. V shed 5 bases and J 2 bases; nucleotides not matched to a gene: 8. CDR1 and CDR2 (germline): SGHVS, FNYEAQ. Here the CDR3 reads CASSPDRGRRPYNEQFF. DNA of the CDR3: TGTGCCAGCAGCCCGGACAGGGGGCGCCGGCCCTACAATGAGCAGTTCTTC. The variable domain in full, completed from reference TRBV7-6 and TRBJ2-1, reads GAGVSQSPRYKVTKRGQDVALRCDPISGHVSLYWYRQALGQGPEFLTYFNYEAQQDKSGLPNDRFSAERPEGSISTLTIQRTEQRDSAMYRCASSPDRGRRPYNEQFFGPGTRLTVL.

V gene TRBV19 combines with J gene TRBJ2-7; no reliable D call. Germline CDR1 and CDR2: LNHDA and SQIVND (reference sequence). CDR3 length: 15 amino acids. Trimming took off 3 bases at V and 1 base at J, with 13 bases between the two ends. CDR3 bases: TGTGCCAGTAGTATCCGGGCAGGATGGTCCTACGAGCAGTACTTC. Amino acids: CASSIRAGWSYEQYF.

This clone showed up just once. CDR3 sequence: CASSRDGSDWNEQFF. In DNA, the CDR3 is TGTGCCAGCAGCCGGGACGGGAGTGATTGGAATGAGCAGTTCTTC. The V call is TRBV9, the J call TRBJ2-1, with TRBD2 as a possible D gene (6 bases). The CDR3 sequence is 15 residues long. CDR1 and CDR2 from the germline V gene are SGDLS and YYNGEE. V was shortened by 4 bases and J by 7 bases, with 18 bases between the two germline ends.

The V and J genes are TRBV7-6 and TRBJ2-1; D is perhaps TRBD2 (6 bases). The CDR3 loop spans 15 amino acids. The ends were cut back, 2 bases at V and 1 base at J, with 9 bases in the middle. Germline V lookup: CDR1 SGHVS, CDR2 FNYEAQ. Here the CDR3 DNA reads TGTGCCAGCAGCTTAACTAGCAGGTCCTACAATGAGCAGTTCTTC. Its translation: CASSLTSRSYNEQFF.

The count of this clone is one. The chain recombines TRBV6-5 with TRBJ2-7; tentative D call: TRBD1 (6 bases). There are 11 residues in the CDR3. CDR1 is MNHEY and CDR2 is SVGAGI in the germline V gene. V lost 6 bases and J lost 7, with 10 bases in between. Here the CDR3 DNA reads TGTGCCAGCAGACAGGGTCGAGAGCAGTACTTC. Its protein is CASRQGREQYF.

This chain connects TRBV5-1 to TRBJ2-5, with 7 positions matching TRBD2. The germline V gene encodes CDR1 SGHRS and CDR2 YFSETQ. The CDR3 spans 13 residues. The V gene end was trimmed by 4 bases and the J gene end by 3 bases; junction bases not matched to a gene: 3. CDR3 sequence (DNA): TGCGCCAGCAGCGAAAGCGGGGAAGAGACCCAGTACTTC. Amino acids: CASSESGEETQYF.

In DNA, the CDR3 is TGTGCCAGTAGTATGTCCCTGCGAGGGTTCGGGAGCAATCAGCCCCAGCATTTT. Its protein is CASSMSLRGFGSNQPQHF. The genes are TRBV19 and TRBJ1-5, with D unclear. The CDR3 contains 18 residues. V was trimmed by 3 bases and J by 1 base, leaving 19 bases between them. Per the germline V gene, CDR1 is LNHDA and CDR2 is SQIVND (reference sequence).

This clone appeared a single time. The chain uses TRBV7-2 and TRBJ2-5; D not certain. Trimming removed 1 base at V and 5 bases at J, with 5 bases between. Germline CDR1 and CDR2: SGHTA and FQGNSA. This CDR3 is 12 amino acids long. CDR3 coding DNA: TGTGCCAGCAGCTTAGAAGCGGAGACCCAGTACTTC. It encodes CASSLEAETQYF.

This rearrangement joins TRBV12-3 or TRBV12-4 to TRBJ2-3; the D is unclear. Trimming pared 6 bases from V and 6 bases from J, leaving 10 bases between. This CDR3 spans 12 amino acids. CDR3 sequence (DNA): TGTGCCAGCAGCTTTATAAGGGATACGCAGTATTTT. Residues: CASSFIRDTQYF.

This clone was detected once. CDR3 in amino acids: CAITRDISYNEQFF. In DNA, the CDR3 is TGTGCCATCACTCGGGACATTTCCTACAATGAGCAGTTCTTC. The chain has TRBV10-3 and TRBJ2-1; D perhaps matches TRBD1 (6 bases). The V end lost 7 bases, the J end lost 1 base, and 11 bases lay between the germline ends. This CDR3 region has 14 residues. The germline gives CDR1 ENHRY, CDR2 SYGVKD.

This clone was observed once. This chain joins TRBV29-1 and TRBJ2-1; TRBD2 matches at 11 bases. V trimming: 6 bases; J trimming: 6 bases; junction bases outside the gene matches: 4. This CDR3 comprises 13 residues. Germline assignment: CDR1 SQVTM and CDR2 ANQGSEA. The CDR3 spells CSVKGLAANEQFF. In DNA form, the CDR3 reads TGCAGCGTGAAGGGACTAGCGGCCAATGAGCAGTTCTTC.

This clone was seen only once. CDR3 protein: CASSDSSGGAYPETQYF. In DNA form, the CDR3 reads TGTGCCAGCAGTGACTCATCGGGCGGGGCCTACCCTGAGACCCAGTACTTC. The gene calls are TRBV6-4 and TRBJ2-5, with D maybe TRBD2 (6 bases). Germline-derived CDR1 and CDR2 are MRHNA and SNTAGT. This CDR3 is built from 17 residues. V was pared by 0 bases and J by 5 bases, with 19 bases between.

A word on this clone: A junction boundary mismatches the germline segment, possibly from a read error. CDR3 coding DNA: TGTGCTAGCAGCTTGCAGGGAATGGAGACCCAGTACTTC. Protein: CASSLQGMETQYF. The chain recombines TRBV7-7 with TRBJ2-5; D is possibly TRBD1 (5 bases). CDR3 length: 13 residues. Looked up from germline, CDR1 is SSHAT and CDR2 is FNYEAQ (reference sequence).

This sequence joins TRBV6-5 and TRBJ1-1; D gene ambiguous. The CDR3 extends over 15 amino acids. Germline CDR1 reads MNHEY; CDR2 reads SVGAGI. V dropped 2 bases and J dropped 2 bases, with 12 bases sitting between them. The CDR3 sequence: CASSYDLSSNTEAFF. The DNA of the CDR3 is TGTGCCAGCAGTTACGATCTTTCCTCAAACACTGAAGCTTTCTTT.

This clone was counted a single time. This sequence joins TRBV10-3 and TRBJ1-4; maybe TRBD1 (5 bases). CDR1 is ENHRY, CDR2 SYGVKD, per germline. The V end was cut by 8 bases, the J end by 8 bases, with 15 bases between. The CDR3 consists of 13 residues. The CDR3 region has the DNA TGTGCCATCGCGGGGGGGGGTATGGAAAAACTGTTTTTT. Its translation: CAIAGGGMEKLFF.

The chain recombines TRBV5-1 with TRBJ1-6; D not resolved. The CDR3 extends over 13 amino acids. V lost 4 bases and J 10 bases, leaving 12 bases between the germline ends. Germline CDR1 is SGHRS and CDR2 is YFSETQ. CDR3 in amino acids: CASSEGNGSPLHF. CDR3 in DNA: TGCGCCAGCAGCGAGGGTAACGGATCACCCCTCCACTTT.

The CDR3 DNA sequence: TGTGCCAGCAGCGTTGGGGGAGGGACCCAAGAGACCCAGTACTTC. Protein: CASSVGGGTQETQYF. V gene TRBV9 combines with J gene TRBJ2-5, with TRBD2 matching 7 bases. J was trimmed by 1 base and V by 2 bases; bases with no gene match: 5. The CDR3 sequence is 15 residues long. CDR1 and CDR2 (germline): SGDLS, YYNGEE.

This rearrangement joins TRBV6-2 or TRBV6-3 to TRBJ2-5; possible D gene TRBD2, 5 bases. CDR1 and CDR2 from the germline V gene are MNHEY and SVGEGT. V lost 0 bases and J lost 3, with 8 bases in between. The CDR3 is 14 amino acids. Here the CDR3 reads CASSYSDWKETQYF. The CDR3 DNA follows: TGTGCCAGCAGTTACTCGGACTGGAAAGAGACCCAGTACTTC.

Only one count was recorded for this clone. This sample also contains other DNA sequences that code for the same CDR3. The chain combines TRBV25-1 with TRBJ2-2; 8 positions match TRBD1. V was pared by 3 bases and J by 3 bases, with 0 bases of the junction left unmatched. Looked up from germline, CDR1 is MGHDK and CDR2 is SYGVNS. There are 14 residues in the CDR3. As DNA, the CDR3 is TGTGCCAGCAGTGAGGACAGGGACACCGGGGAGCTGTTTTTT. Translating it yields CASSEDRDTGELFF.

This sequence joins TRBV29-1 and TRBJ1-1; the D is unclear. The CDR3 has 13 amino acids. V shed 3 bases and J shed 3 bases, with 11 bases lying between them. Germline V gene lookup returns CDR1 SQVTM and CDR2 ANQGSEA. The CDR3 bases are TGCAGCGTTGACCTACCCCTTGACACTGAAGCTTTCTTT. Translated: CSVDLPLDTEAFF.

J is TRBJ2-2 and V is TRBV2; 9 positions agree with TRBD1. Germline values: CDR1 SNHLY, CDR2 FYNNEI. CDR3 length: 15 amino acids. V gave up 8 bases and J gave up 7 bases; unmatched junction bases: 11. CDR3 protein: CASRAGTGKGGELFF. In DNA form, the CDR3 reads TGTGCCAGCCGGGCCGGGACAGGGAAGGGCGGGGAGCTGTTTTTT.

This chain joins TRBV3-1 (or the pseudogene TRBV3-2) and TRBJ2-7, with 7 bases fitting TRBD1. The germline V gene encodes CDR1 LGHDT and CDR2 YNNKEL (reference sequence). The CDR3 length is 12 residues. V lost 4 bases, J lost 6 bases, and 3 bases stayed unmatched. The CDR3: CASSLQGFEQYF. The CDR3 DNA reads as TGTGCCAGCAGCCTACAGGGGTTCGAGCAGTACTTC.

The chain links TRBV3-1 (or the pseudogene TRBV3-2) to TRBJ2-6, with 10 bases fitting TRBD2. There are 18 residues in the CDR3. Germline V gene lookup returns CDR1 LGHDT and CDR2 YNNKEL (reference sequence). The junction had 6 bases not matched to a gene; V was cut back by 4 bases and J by 0 bases. The CDR3 DNA sequence: TGTGCCAGCAGCCGGACTAGCGGTTCGGCCTCTGGGGCCAACGTCCTGACTTTC. Translation: CASSRTSGSASGANVLTF.

The rearrangement links TRBV6-6 to TRBJ2-1, with 12 nucleotides matching TRBD1. Germline loops: CDR1 MNHNY, CDR2 SVGAGI (reference sequence). The CDR3 has 16 residues. Trimming removed 7 bases from V and 8 bases from J; junction bases left unmatched: 12. The CDR3 reads CASTTPGTGGEDEQFF. CDR3 coding DNA: TGTGCCAGCACCACCCCCGGGACAGGGGGCGAGGATGAGCAGTTCTTC.

This CDR3 reads CARSLARGGDRRGSSNQPQHF. Here the CDR3 DNA reads TGTGCCAGAAGCTTGGCTCGAGGGGGAGACAGGCGAGGGTCTAGCAATCAGCCCCAGCATTTT. The V gene is TRBV5-3, the J gene TRBJ1-5, with a tentative D call TRBD1 (6 bases). TRBV5-3 is designated an ORF whose function remains uncertain. With 0 bases removed from V and 0 bases from J, the gap between germline ends came to 25 bases. The CDR3 sequence is 21 residues long.

This chain joins TRBV29-1 and TRBJ1-2, with unresolved D. Germline-derived CDR1 and CDR2 are SQVTM and ANQGSEA. The CDR3 runs 9 residues. V was clipped by 0 bases and J by 11 bases, with 4 bases between them. As DNA, the CDR3 is TGCAGCGTTGAAGAGAGTTACACCTTC. It is translated as CSVEESYTF.